The clone carrying this T cell receptor (beta chain) was seen more than once but under ten times. The data derive from a study of response to subunit inactivated influenza vaccine. Each CDR3 protein is one row after TCRdb ran MiXCR on the RT-PCR reads. The data show 250,000 to 350,000 distinct CDR3 sequences, approximately 20% seen once. Germline CDR1 ENHRY, CDR2 SYGVKD. The CDR3 loop spans 15 amino acids. The V end lost 0 bases, the J end lost 0 bases, and 8 bases lay between the germline ends. The chain uses TRBV10-3 and TRBJ1-1; D unresolved. The receptor's source is a man aged 50 to 69 who received an inactivated influenza vaccine. This specimen was PBMCs from blood, taken around 22 months after vaccination. For the CDR3, the DNA is TGTGCCATCAGTGAGTCGGGAGAGATGAACACTGAAGCTTTCTTT. It specifies CAISESGEMNTEAFF.